This T cell receptor (beta chain) was recovered during a study of PD-L1 blockade in urothelial cancer. About the study: Blood underwent analysis 3 weeks (second dose) and 6 weeks after treatment began. Peripheral blood specimens exhibited a median yield of around 140,000 T cells. General observations from the study: Blood clones associated with the tumor expanded more at 3 weeks in durable-benefit patients.

V lost 3 bases, J lost 6 bases, and 4 bases stayed unmatched. This CDR3 comprises 15 residues. Germline CDR1 reads SGHVS; CDR2 reads FNYEAQ. Time point given: peripheral blood 6 weeks after treatment start. TCRdb's copy holds only in-frame clones and misses some; the assay was immunoSEQ multiplex PCR. The sample lists 45,000 to 55,000 clones, about 85% occurring once. With respect to this clone: Its antigen is still unknown.

The chain joins TRBV7-6 to TRBJ1-6, with 8 nucleotides matching TRBD1. The origin of this receptor is a man in his forties or fifties with urothelial cancer. This material consisted of PBMCs, taken around atezolizumab (anti-PD-L1) treatment. As DNA, the CDR3 is TGTGCCAGCAGCTTTGAGGACAGGGCTAATTCACCCCTCCACTTT. Translation: CASSFEDRANSPLHF.